The following is a TCR beta chain sequence with its context. Seattle participants joined during active infection and were tracked over time. Trimming shortened V by 0 bases and J by 6 bases, and 12 bases separated the two germline ends. CDR3 size: 14 residues. Germline CDR1 SGHDT, CDR2 YYEEEE. Authors' data handling: Estimation of nucleated cell counts relied on the amplification of reference gene primers. This table comes from immunoSEQ multiplex PCR, and its TCRdb copy is limited to in-frame clones, with some not included. V and J calls and clone size follow that table, whereas D and trimming were derived from the DNA. The sample carries fewer than 700,000 clones, 70% to 90% recorded once. This entry is derived from a study of blood T cell repertoires in COVID-19. Study background: Acute and convalescent COVID-19 samples came from the United States, Italy and Spain. In each case, the material was cDNA or gDNA derived from T cells, B-cell-depleted T cells, or PBMCs.

This clonotype was sampled from a woman between 50 and 59 years old with COVID-19, enrolled during active disease. The gene calls are TRBV5-6 and TRBJ1-2; D perhaps matches TRBD1 (6 bases). The sample taken for sequencing was peripheral blood. The CDR3 reads CASSLGAGANGYTF. The CDR3 DNA reads as TGTGCCAGCAGCTTGGGGGCAGGGGCTAATGGCTACACCTTC.